The next 31 T cell receptor beta chains were all read from a single sample in a study of T-cell memory formation after mild COVID-19. TCRdb fed the 5' RACE reads into MiXCR, producing one record per CDR3 protein. The sample yields 350,000 or so distinct CDR3 sequences, under 25% seen once. Sequenced input: PBMCs or a T cell subset sorted from them (not recorded which). These receptors all come from an adult woman who had mild COVID-19 (a few samples of this study predate the infection). Cell type and time point are not known.

The gene calls are TRBV4-3 and TRBJ2-4; D is possibly TRBD1 (6 bases). V was trimmed by 0 bases and J by 6 bases, leaving 12 bases between them. Germline V gene data show CDR1 as LGHNA and CDR2 as YSLEER. This CDR3 contains 15 residues. CDR3 DNA: TGCGCCAGCAGCCAAGACGGTCGAGGGGGAAACATTCAGTACTTC. Its protein product is CASSQDGRGGNIQYF.

This clonotype was detected only a few times. The J gene is TRBJ2-5, the V gene TRBV7-3, with D perhaps assigned TRBD1 or TRBD2 (6 bases each). The germline V gene has CDR1 SGHTA and CDR2 FQGTGA. The CDR3 spans 14 residues. Trimming stripped 6 bases from V and 1 base from J, with 12 bases between. The DNA for the CDR3 is TGTGCCAGCAGTGGAGAGGGGGGCCAAGAGACCCAGTACTTC. Its protein is CASSGEGGQETQYF.

A few counts support this clonotype. The CDR3, as DNA: TGCGCCAGCAGCCAATTTGGAGGGATGAACACTGAAGCTTTCTTT. Translated, it gives CASSQFGGMNTEAFF. The V call is TRBV4-1, the J call TRBJ1-1; D ambiguous. CDR1 MGHRA and CDR2 YSYEKL come from the germline V gene. The CDR3 sequence is 15 residues long. V dropped 2 bases and J dropped 0 bases, with 10 bases sitting between them.

This clonotype appeared a few times. The chain links TRBV19 to TRBJ2-7, with TRBD1 matching over 8 bases. The CDR3 totals 15 residues. The J segment lost 2 bases and the V segment lost 7 bases, leaving 10 bases of the junction unmatched. Germline V gene data show CDR1 as LNHDA and CDR2 as SQIVND (reference sequence). The CDR3 reads CASTITGQAPYEQYF. In DNA, the CDR3 is TGTGCCAGTACCATTACGGGACAGGCCCCCTACGAGCAGTACTTC.

The chain uses TRBV7-8 and TRBJ2-1; 7 positions match TRBD2. The CDR3 totals 16 residues. After removal of 5 bases from V and 5 bases from J, the junction contained 12 bases not matched to a gene. CDR1 and CDR2 (germline): SGHVS, FQNEAQ. The CDR3, as DNA: TGTGCCAGCAGCCGTGCGGGAGCGGGGTCCCACAATGAGCAGTTCTTC. This translates into CASSRAGAGSHNEQFF.

The chain is built from TRBV30 and TRBJ2-1; 11 nucleotides line up with TRBD2. CDR1 is GTSNPN, CDR2 SVGIG, per germline (reference sequence). V lost 2 bases and J lost 10; bases outside the gene matches: 4. CDR3 length equals 13 residues. CDR3 sequence: CAWSYLAGGEQFF. CDR3 DNA sequence: TGTGCCTGGAGTTACTTAGCGGGGGGGGAGCAGTTCTTC. Full variable domain (rest looked up from reference TRBV30 and TRBJ2-1): SQTIHQWPATLVQPVGSPLSLECTVEGTSNPNLYWYRQAAGRGLQLLFYSVGIGQISSEVPQNLSASRPQDRQFILSSKKLLLSDSGFYLCAWSYLAGGEQFFGPGTRLTVL.

The chain joins TRBV15 to TRBJ2-5, with 14 bases identical to TRBD2. The J segment lost 3 bases and the V segment lost 3 bases, leaving 3 bases of the junction unmatched. The CDR3 sequence is 16 residues long. Germline V gene data show CDR1 as LNHNV and CDR2 as YYDKDF (reference sequence). This CDR3 reads CATSREGLAGEETQYF. CDR3 bases: TGTGCCACCAGCAGGGAGGGACTAGCGGGAGAAGAGACCCAGTACTTC.

The V gene is TRBV10-3, the J gene TRBJ2-7; TRBD1 or TRBD2 may be the D gene (5 bases each). CDR3 size: 12 residues. V dropped 10 bases and J dropped 2 bases, with 12 bases sitting between them. CDR1 is ENHRY, CDR2 SYGVKD, per germline. The CDR3, as DNA: TGTGCCAGCCGGGACGGTCCCTACGAGCAGTACTTC. Protein product: CASRDGPYEQYF.

The chain is built from TRBV5-5 and TRBJ2-7; TRBD1 matches at 10 bases. CDR3 length equals 15 residues. Germline loops: CDR1 SGHKS, CDR2 YYEKEE (reference sequence). V lost 4 bases and J lost 0; bases outside the gene matches: 4. In DNA, the CDR3 is TGTGCCAGCAGCCAATGGGACAGGGGCTCCTACGAGCAGTACTTC. It specifies CASSQWDRGSYEQYF.

The chain joins TRBV11-3 to TRBJ2-5, with 7 bases lining up with TRBD1. This CDR3 has 13 residues. V lost 7 bases to trimming and J lost 5 bases; unmatched junction nucleotides: 7. Per germline, CDR1 SGHNT and CDR2 YENEEA. Here the CDR3 DNA reads TGTGCCAGCAACTCGAGGGGGCGGGAGACCCAGTACTTC. It translates to CASNSRGRETQYF.

This clonotype was seen at least ten times. The chain recombines TRBV5-6 with TRBJ2-5; 8 bases align to TRBD1. The V gene's germline CDR1 is SGHDT and CDR2 YYEEEE. J lost 5 bases, V lost 0 bases, and 9 bases had no gene match. This CDR3 has 16 residues. The CDR3 reads CASSLVADRVLETQYF. CDR3 DNA: TGTGCCAGCAGCTTGGTTGCGGACAGGGTTCTGGAGACCCAGTACTTC.

This CDR3 is CASRSGQATIYGYTF. As DNA, the CDR3 is TGTGCCAGTAGATCCGGACAGGCGACGATCTATGGCTACACCTTC. The chain links TRBV19 to TRBJ1-2; 7 nucleotides agree with TRBD1. After removal of 6 bases from V and 4 bases from J, the junction contained 11 bases not matched to a gene. CDR1 is LNHDA, CDR2 SQIVND, per germline (reference sequence). CDR3 length: 15 amino acids.

The V call is TRBV3-1, the J call TRBJ1-3; perhaps TRBD1 as D (5 bases). V dropped 4 bases and J dropped 0 bases, with 10 bases sitting between them. Germline CDR1 and CDR2: LGHDT and YNNKEL (reference sequence). The CDR3 has 15 residues. CDR3 in amino acids: CASSPGRISGNTIYF. The DNA for the CDR3 is TGTGCCAGCAGCCCGGGGCGGATCTCTGGAAACACCATATATTTT.

This clonotype was detected only a few times. The chain couples TRBV12-3 or TRBV12-4 to TRBJ2-5; tentative D call: TRBD1 (6 bases). The V end lost 2 bases, the J end lost 5 bases, and 15 bases lay between the germline ends. This CDR3 is built from 15 residues. The CDR3 spells CASSLFSGVGETQYF. CDR3 sequence (DNA): TGTGCCAGCAGTTTATTTTCAGGGGTCGGGGAGACCCAGTACTTC.

This clonotype was recorded a few times. The rearrangement joins TRBV11-3 to TRBJ2-3, with TRBD2 identical over 7 bases. The CDR3 has 15 amino acids. Germline V CDR1 and CDR2: SGHNT, YENEEA. V was clipped by 5 bases and J by 3 bases; unmatched bases: 8. In nucleotides, the CDR3 is TGTGCCAGCAGCCCCGGACTAGGGAGGACAGATACGCAGTATTTT. This gives the protein CASSPGLGRTDTQYF.

This clonotype appeared a few times. The rearrangement uses TRBV2 and TRBJ2-5; 13 bases fit TRBD2. The trim removed 6 bases at V and 6 bases at J, leaving 7 bases unmatched. CDR1 and CDR2 from the germline V gene are SNHLY and FYNNEI. CDR3 length equals 15 residues. The CDR3, as DNA: TGTGCCAGCAGCCCTAGGACTAGCGGGGGCAAGACCCAGTACTTC. Its protein product is CASSPRTSGGKTQYF. The variable domain in full, with the rest retrieved from reference TRBV2 and TRBJ2-5, is EPEVTQTPSHQVTQMGQEVILRCVPISNHLYFYWYRQILGQKVEFLVSFYNNEISEKSEIFDDQFSVERPDGSNFTLKIRSTKLEDSAMYFCASSPRTSGGKTQYFGPGTRLLVL.

This clonotype has more than one count but fewer than ten. The chain recombines TRBV6-5 with TRBJ2-7; D not resolved. There are 16 residues in the CDR3. Trimming left V 5 bases short and J 5 bases short, with 22 bases between. CDR1 and CDR2 (germline): MNHEY, SVGAGI. For the CDR3, the DNA is TGTGCCAGCAGTCCTCAGGAAGGGATGGGCCTAGACGAGCAGTACTTC. Translating gives CASSPQEGMGLDEQYF.

A word on this clonotype: Germline is not matched at one junction end, which may reflect a read error. The rearrangement uses TRBV6-5 and TRBJ2-5, with 9 bases lining up with TRBD1. This CDR3 region has 12 residues. Germline CDR1 and CDR2: MNHEY and SVGAGI. The CDR3 nucleotides read TGTGCCAGCAGTTCCTCGACAGGGGGAAATAACTTC. It is translated as CASSSSTGGNNF.

The V call is TRBV18, the J call TRBJ2-3; a possible D gene is TRBD2 (6 bases). CDR3 length equals 16 residues. V shed 0 bases and J shed 0 bases, with 10 bases lying between them. In germline, CDR1 is KGHSH, CDR2 LQKENI. The CDR3 reads CASSPPSGSSTDTQYF. CDR3 nucleotides: TGTGCCAGCTCACCACCCTCCGGGAGTAGCACAGATACGCAGTATTTT.

In its sample, this clonotype was seen a few times. The chain carries TRBV27 and TRBJ1-4; no reliable D call. The length of the CDR3 is 15 residues. The germline V and J ends were trimmed by 6 bases and 0 bases, with 11 bases remaining between them. CDR1 MNHEY and CDR2 SMNVEV come from the germline V gene (reference sequence). CDR3 sequence reads: CASRLLLATNEKLFF. The CDR3, as DNA: TGTGCCAGCAGGCTATTGTTAGCAACTAATGAAAAACTGTTTTTT.

Many counts were recorded for this clonotype. J is TRBJ2-7 and V is TRBV11-2; D is undetermined. The CDR3 has 15 amino acids. The germline CDR1 and CDR2 sequences are SGHAT and FQNNGV. V lost 0 bases, J lost 1 base, and 10 bases lay in between. CDR3 loop: CASSLDRPISYEQYF. The CDR3 DNA is TGTGCCAGCAGCTTAGATCGGCCCATTTCCTACGAGCAGTACTTC.

This clonotype has just a few counts. The rearrangement uses TRBV20-1 and TRBJ2-3, with 7 bases lining up with TRBD2. This CDR3 is 16 amino acids long. Trimming removed 4 bases from V and 2 bases from J; junction bases left unmatched: 12. Looked up from germline, CDR1 is DFQATT and CDR2 is SNEGSKA (reference sequence). The CDR3 reads CSAIPGGSWDTDTQYF. CDR3 nucleotide sequence: TGCAGTGCTATTCCTGGCGGGAGTTGGGACACAGATACGCAGTATTTT.

Here the CDR3 reads CASSSWAMRDQPQHF. Written as DNA, the CDR3 is TGCGCCAGCAGCTCCTGGGCCATGAGGGATCAGCCCCAGCATTTT. This rearrangement joins TRBV5-1 to TRBJ1-5; D unclear. Trimming removed 3 bases at V and 5 bases at J, with 15 bases between. The germline gives CDR1 SGHRS, CDR2 YFSETQ. CDR3 length: 15 amino acids.

V is TRBV7-8 and J is TRBJ1-5; 9 bases line up with TRBD1. The CDR3 has 16 amino acids. The germline V gene has CDR1 SGHVS and CDR2 FQNEAQ. Trimming at V came to 7 bases and at J to 1 base, leaving 8 bases not matched to a gene. CDR3 sequence reads: CASTANRGQSNQPQHF. The CDR3 DNA reads as TGTGCCAGCACCGCGAACAGGGGGCAGAGCAATCAGCCCCAGCATTTT. Full variable domain (outside the CDR3, taken from reference TRBV7-8 and TRBJ1-5): GAGVSQSPRYKVAKRGQDVALRCDPISGHVSLFWYQQALGQGPEFLTYFQNEAQLDKSGLPSDRFFAERPEGSVSTLKIQRTQQEDSAVYLCASTANRGQSNQPQHFGDGTRLSIL.

This clonotype turned up a few times. This chain joins TRBV7-9 and TRBJ2-3; D uncertain. From germline, CDR1 is SEHNR and CDR2 FQNEAQ (reference sequence). The ends were cut back, 2 bases at V and 4 bases at J, with 4 bases in the middle. The CDR3 runs 12 residues. The CDR3 here is CASSLSPDTQYF. The DNA for the CDR3 is TGTGCCAGCAGCTTATCCCCAGATACGCAGTATTTT.

A few counts support this clonotype. The chain has TRBV7-9 and TRBJ1-2, with TRBD1 matching 10 bases. V gave up 5 bases and J gave up 4 bases; unmatched junction bases: 7. Germline CDR1 is SEHNR and CDR2 is FQNEAQ (reference sequence). The CDR3 is 15 residues long. The chain's CDR3 is CASSPPGQGTYGYTF. The CDR3 DNA reads as TGTGCCAGCAGCCCTCCGGGACAGGGGACCTATGGCTACACCTTC. Looking up the rest from reference TRBV7-9 and TRBJ1-2 gives the full variable domain: DTGVSQNPRHKITKRGQNVTFRCDPISEHNRLYWYRQTLGQGPEFLTYFQNEAQLEKSRLLSDRFSAERPKGSFSTLEIQRTEQGDSAMYLCASSPPGQGTYGYTFGSGTRLTVV.

The genes are TRBV12-5 and TRBJ2-5, with D hard to call. V dropped 0 bases and J dropped 0 bases, with 14 bases sitting between them. Germline values: CDR1 LGHNT, CDR2 FRNRAP. This CDR3 is 17 amino acids long. CDR3 sequence: CASGLVGSGRYQETQYF. DNA of the CDR3: TGTGCTAGTGGTTTGGTAGGGTCGGGCAGGTACCAAGAGACCCAGTACTTC. Full variable domain (outside the CDR3, taken from reference TRBV12-5 and TRBJ2-5): DARVTQTPRHKVTEMGQEVTMRCQPILGHNTVFWYRQTMMQGLELLAYFRNRAPLDDSGMPKDRFSAEMPDATLATLKIQPSEPRDSAVYFCASGLVGSGRYQETQYFGPGTRLLVL.

This clonotype appeared a few times. The V and J genes are TRBV27 and TRBJ1-2; 12 nucleotides match TRBD1. This CDR3 is 15 amino acids long. Trimming took 8 bases from V and 6 from J; bases not matched to a gene: 10. Per germline, CDR1 MNHEY and CDR2 SMNVEV (reference sequence). The CDR3 is CASGYGTGGTNGYTF. CDR3 nucleotides: TGTGCCAGCGGATACGGGACAGGGGGCACCAATGGCTACACCTTC.

This clonotype was found a few times. The chain employs TRBV27 and TRBJ1-2, with 7 nucleotides matching TRBD1. Germline CDR1 reads MNHEY; CDR2 reads SMNVEV (reference sequence). Losses at the gene ends were 5 bases for V and 0 bases for J; bases not matched to a gene: 3. This CDR3 is built from 14 residues. In nucleotides, the CDR3 is TGTGCCAGCAGTCGCGGACAGGCTAACTATGGCTACACCTTC. This codes for CASSRGQANYGYTF.

The V gene is TRBV2, the J gene TRBJ1-1, with no clear D. The CDR3 covers 14 residues. CDR1 is SNHLY and CDR2 is FYNNEI in the germline V gene. The V and J ends lost 1 base and 2 bases respectively, with 8 bases between them. CDR3 loop: CASSEGPGNTEAFF. CDR3 DNA: TGTGCCAGCAGTGAAGGGCCGGGAAACACTGAAGCTTTCTTT.

The V call is TRBV12-3 or TRBV12-4, the J call TRBJ2-3; D tentatively fits TRBD1 or TRBD2 (6 bases each). V lost 1 base to trimming and J lost 5 bases, with 13 bases between them. The CDR3 covers 15 residues. The CDR3 reads CASSLVGGRGDTQYF. The CDR3 nucleotides are TGTGCCAGCAGTTTAGTAGGGGGGCGAGGAGATACGCAGTATTTT.